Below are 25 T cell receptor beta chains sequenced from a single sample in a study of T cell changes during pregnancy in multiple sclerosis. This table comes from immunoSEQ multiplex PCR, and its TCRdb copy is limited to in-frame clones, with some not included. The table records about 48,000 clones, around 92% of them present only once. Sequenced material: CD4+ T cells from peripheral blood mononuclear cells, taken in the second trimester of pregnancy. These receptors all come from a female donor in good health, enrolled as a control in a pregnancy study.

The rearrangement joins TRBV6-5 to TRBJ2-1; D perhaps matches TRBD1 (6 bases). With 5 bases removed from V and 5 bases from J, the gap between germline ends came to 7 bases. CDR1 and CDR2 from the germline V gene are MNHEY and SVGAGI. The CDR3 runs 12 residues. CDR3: CASSKGDNEQFF. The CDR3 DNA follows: TGTGCCAGCAGTAAGGGGGACAATGAGCAGTTCTTC.

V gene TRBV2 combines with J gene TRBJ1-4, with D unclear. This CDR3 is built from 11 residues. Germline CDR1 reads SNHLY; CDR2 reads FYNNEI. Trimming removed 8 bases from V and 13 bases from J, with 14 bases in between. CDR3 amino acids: CASDGPGGLFF. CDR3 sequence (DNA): TGTGCCAGCGACGGCCCCGGCGGACTGTTTTTT. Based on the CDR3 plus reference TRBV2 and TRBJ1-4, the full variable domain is EPEVTQTPSHQVTQMGQEVILRCVPISNHLYFYWYRQILGQKVEFLVSFYNNEISEKSEIFDDQFSVERPDGSNFTLKIRSTKLEDSAMYFCASDGPGGLFFGSGTQLSVL.

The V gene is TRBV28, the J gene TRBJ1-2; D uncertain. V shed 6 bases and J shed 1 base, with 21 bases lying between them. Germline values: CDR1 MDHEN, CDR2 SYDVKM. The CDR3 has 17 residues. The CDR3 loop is CASSPVKALEFNYGYTF. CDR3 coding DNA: TGTGCCAGCAGCCCTGTTAAAGCCCTAGAATTTAACTATGGCTACACCTTC.

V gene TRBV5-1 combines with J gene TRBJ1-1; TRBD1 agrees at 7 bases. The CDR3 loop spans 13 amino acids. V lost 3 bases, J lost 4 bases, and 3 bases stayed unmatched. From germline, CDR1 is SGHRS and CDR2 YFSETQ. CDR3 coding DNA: TGCGCCAGCAGCTACGAGGGGGCCACTGAAGCTTTCTTT. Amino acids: CASSYEGATEAFF.

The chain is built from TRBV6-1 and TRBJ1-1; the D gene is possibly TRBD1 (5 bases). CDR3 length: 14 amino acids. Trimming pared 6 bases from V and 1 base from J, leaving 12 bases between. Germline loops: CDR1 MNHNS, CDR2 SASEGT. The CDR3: CASRPTEQNTEAFF. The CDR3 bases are TGTGCCAGCAGACCGACAGAACAGAACACTGAAGCTTTCTTT.

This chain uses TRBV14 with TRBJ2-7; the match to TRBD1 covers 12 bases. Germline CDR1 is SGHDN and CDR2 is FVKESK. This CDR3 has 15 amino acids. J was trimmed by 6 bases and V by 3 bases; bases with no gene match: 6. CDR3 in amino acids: CASSQQGQGASEQYF. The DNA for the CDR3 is TGTGCCAGCAGCCAGCAGGGACAGGGGGCCTCCGAGCAGTACTTC.

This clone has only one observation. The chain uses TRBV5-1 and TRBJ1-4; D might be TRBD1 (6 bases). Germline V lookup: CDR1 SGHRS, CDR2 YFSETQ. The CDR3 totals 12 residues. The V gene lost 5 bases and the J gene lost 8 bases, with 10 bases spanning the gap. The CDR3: CASRETGEKLFF. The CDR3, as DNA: TGCGCCAGCAGGGAAACAGGGGAAAAACTGTTTTTT.

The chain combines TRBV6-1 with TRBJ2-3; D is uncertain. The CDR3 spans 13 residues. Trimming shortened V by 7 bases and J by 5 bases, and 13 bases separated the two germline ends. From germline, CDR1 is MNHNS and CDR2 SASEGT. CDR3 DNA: TGTGCCAGCAAAGTAGATCCCGGAGATACGCAGTATTTT. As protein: CASKVDPGDTQYF.

The CDR3 reads CAIKKGQGGETQYF. In DNA, the CDR3 is TGTGCCATCAAGAAGGGACAGGGTGGGGAGACCCAGTACTTC. V gene TRBV10-3 combines with J gene TRBJ2-5; 9 bases match TRBD1. The CDR3 runs to 14 residues. CDR1 and CDR2 from the germline V gene are ENHRY and SYGVKD. V trimming: 7 bases; J trimming: 5 bases; junction bases outside the gene matches: 8.

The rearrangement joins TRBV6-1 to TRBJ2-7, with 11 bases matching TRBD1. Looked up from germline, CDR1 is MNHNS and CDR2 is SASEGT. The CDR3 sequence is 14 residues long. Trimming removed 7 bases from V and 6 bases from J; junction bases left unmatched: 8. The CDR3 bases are TGTGCCAGCAAAACCGGACAGGGGGCCGGCGAGCAGTACTTC. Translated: CASKTGQGAGEQYF.

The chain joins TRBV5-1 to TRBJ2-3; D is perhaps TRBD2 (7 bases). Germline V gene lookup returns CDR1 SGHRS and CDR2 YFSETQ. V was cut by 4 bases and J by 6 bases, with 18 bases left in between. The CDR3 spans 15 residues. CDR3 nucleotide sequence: TGCGCCAGCAGCCTGGGGGGCGGGAGCTTTGATACGCAGTATTTT. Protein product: CASSLGGGSFDTQYF.

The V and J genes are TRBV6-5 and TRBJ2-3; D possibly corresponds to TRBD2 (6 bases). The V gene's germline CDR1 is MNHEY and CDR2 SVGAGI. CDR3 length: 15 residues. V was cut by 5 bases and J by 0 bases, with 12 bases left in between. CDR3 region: CASSRLGGSTDTQYF. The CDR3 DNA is TGTGCCAGCAGTCGACTGGGGGGTAGCACAGATACGCAGTATTTT.

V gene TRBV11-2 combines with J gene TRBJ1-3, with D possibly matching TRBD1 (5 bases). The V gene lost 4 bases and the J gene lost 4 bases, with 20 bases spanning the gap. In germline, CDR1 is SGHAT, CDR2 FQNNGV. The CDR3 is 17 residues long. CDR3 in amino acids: CASSSNERGLYGNTIYF. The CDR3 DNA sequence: TGTGCCAGCAGCTCGAACGAAAGGGGATTGTACGGAAACACCATATATTTT.

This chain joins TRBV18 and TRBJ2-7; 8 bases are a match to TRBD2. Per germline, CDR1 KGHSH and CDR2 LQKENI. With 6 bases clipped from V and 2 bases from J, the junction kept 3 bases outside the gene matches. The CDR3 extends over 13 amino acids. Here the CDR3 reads CASSRTSTYEQYF. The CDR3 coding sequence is TGTGCCAGCTCTCGGACTAGCACCTACGAGCAGTACTTC.

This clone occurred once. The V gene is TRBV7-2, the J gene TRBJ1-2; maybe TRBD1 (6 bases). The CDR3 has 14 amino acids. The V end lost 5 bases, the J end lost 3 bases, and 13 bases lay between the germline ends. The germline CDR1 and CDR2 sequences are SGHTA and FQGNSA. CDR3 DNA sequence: TGTGCCAGCAGCCCGGACAGTCTGGACTATGGCTACACCTTC. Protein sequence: CASSPDSLDYGYTF.

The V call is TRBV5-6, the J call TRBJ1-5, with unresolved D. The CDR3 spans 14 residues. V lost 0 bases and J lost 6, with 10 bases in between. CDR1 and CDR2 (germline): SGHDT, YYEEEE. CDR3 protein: CASSLAGMGQPQHF. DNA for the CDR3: TGTGCCAGCAGCTTGGCGGGTATGGGTCAGCCCCAGCATTTT.

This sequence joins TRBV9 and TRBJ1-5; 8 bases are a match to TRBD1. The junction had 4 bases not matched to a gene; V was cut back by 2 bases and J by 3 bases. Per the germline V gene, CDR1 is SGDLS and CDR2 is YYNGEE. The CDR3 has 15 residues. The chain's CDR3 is CASSVGGQVNQPQHF. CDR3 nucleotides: TGTGCCAGCAGCGTCGGGGGACAGGTCAATCAGCCCCAGCATTTT.

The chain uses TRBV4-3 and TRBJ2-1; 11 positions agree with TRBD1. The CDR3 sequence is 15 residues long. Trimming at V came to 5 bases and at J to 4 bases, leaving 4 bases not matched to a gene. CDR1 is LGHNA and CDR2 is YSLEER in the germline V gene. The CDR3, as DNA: TGCGCCAGCAGCGGCGGACAGGGGGCTTACAATGAGCAGTTCTTC. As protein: CASSGGQGAYNEQFF.

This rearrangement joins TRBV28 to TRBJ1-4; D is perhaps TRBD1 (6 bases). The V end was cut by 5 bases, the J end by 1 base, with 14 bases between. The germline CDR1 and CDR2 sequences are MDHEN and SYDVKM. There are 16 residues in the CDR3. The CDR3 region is CASSPTGTITNEKLFF. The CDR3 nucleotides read TGTGCCAGCAGTCCCACAGGGACTATAACTAATGAAAAACTGTTTTTT.

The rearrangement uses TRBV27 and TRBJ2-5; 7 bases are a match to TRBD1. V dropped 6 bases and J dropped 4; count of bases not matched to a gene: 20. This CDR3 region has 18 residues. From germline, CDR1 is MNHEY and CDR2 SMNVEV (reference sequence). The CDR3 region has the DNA TGTGCCAGCAGCCCCATAAGACTGCCCAGGGGGAGTACAGAGACCCAGTACTTC. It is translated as CASSPIRLPRGSTETQYF.

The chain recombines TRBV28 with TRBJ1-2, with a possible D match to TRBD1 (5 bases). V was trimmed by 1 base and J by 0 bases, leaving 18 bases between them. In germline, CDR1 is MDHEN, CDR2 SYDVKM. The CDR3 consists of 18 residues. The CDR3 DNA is TGTGCCAGCAGTTTATCCCATCCCGCGGTGGGGCCTAACTATGGCTACACCTTC. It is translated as CASSLSHPAVGPNYGYTF.

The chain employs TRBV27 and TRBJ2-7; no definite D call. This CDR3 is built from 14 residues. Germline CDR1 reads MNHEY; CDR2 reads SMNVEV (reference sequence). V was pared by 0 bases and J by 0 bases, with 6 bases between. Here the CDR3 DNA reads TGTGCCAGCAGTTTATCCGTGTTCTCCTACGAGCAGTACTTC. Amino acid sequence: CASSLSVFSYEQYF.

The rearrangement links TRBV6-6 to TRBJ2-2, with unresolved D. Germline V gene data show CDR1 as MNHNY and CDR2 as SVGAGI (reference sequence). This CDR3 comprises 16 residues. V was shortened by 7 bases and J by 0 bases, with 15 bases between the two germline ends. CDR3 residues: CASIRMRIPNTGELFF. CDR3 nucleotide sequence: TGTGCCAGCATCCGAATGAGGATACCGAACACCGGGGAGCTGTTTTTT.

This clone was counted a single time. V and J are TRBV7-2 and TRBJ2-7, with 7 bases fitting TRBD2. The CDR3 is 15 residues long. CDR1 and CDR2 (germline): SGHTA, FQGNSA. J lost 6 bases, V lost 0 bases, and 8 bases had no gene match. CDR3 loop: CASSLAVSGWAEQYF. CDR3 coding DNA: TGTGCCAGCAGCTTAGCGGTTAGCGGGTGGGCCGAGCAGTACTTC. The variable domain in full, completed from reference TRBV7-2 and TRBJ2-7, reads GAGVSQSPSNKVTEKGKDVELRCDPISGHTALYWYRQSLGQGLEFLIYFQGNSAPDKSGLPSDRFSAERTGGSVSTLTIQRTQQEDSAVYLCASSLAVSGWAEQYFGPGTRLTVT.

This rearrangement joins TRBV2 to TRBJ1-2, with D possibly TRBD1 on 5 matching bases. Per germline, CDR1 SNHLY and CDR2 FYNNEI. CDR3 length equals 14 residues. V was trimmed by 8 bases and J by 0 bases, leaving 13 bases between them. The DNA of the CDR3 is TGTGCCAGCCCCAGGGTAACTACTAACTATGGCTACACCTTC. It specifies CASPRVTTNYGYTF.